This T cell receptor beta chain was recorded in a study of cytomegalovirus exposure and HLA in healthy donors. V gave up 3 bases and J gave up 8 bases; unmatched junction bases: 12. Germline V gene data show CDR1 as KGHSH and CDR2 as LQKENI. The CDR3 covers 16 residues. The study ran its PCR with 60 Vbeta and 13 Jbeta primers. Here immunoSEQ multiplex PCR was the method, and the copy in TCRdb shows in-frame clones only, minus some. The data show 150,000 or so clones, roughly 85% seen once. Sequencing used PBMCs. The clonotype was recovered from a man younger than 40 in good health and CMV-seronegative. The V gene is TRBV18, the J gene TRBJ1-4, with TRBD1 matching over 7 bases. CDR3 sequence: CASSPTGRTGSEKLFF. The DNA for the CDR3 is TGTGCCAGCTCACCGACCGGGCGGACAGGATCCGAAAAACTGTTTTTT.